Below are 21 T cell receptor beta chains sequenced from a single sample in a study of Graves' ophthalmopathy and Graves' hyperthyroidism. Amplification from RNA transcripts yielded the TCR beta CDR3 regions. A first-round RT-PCR used HTBI primers, followed by a second-round multiplex PCR. Via MiXCR, TCRdb re-called the multiplex PCR reads, giving one row per CDR3 protein. The table has hundreds of thousands of distinct CDR3 sequences, 20% to 25% seen once. The sequenced material came from peripheral blood. These receptors all come from a woman under 30 with stable Graves' hyperthyroidism. Some clones in this sample may be carry-over from other donors' samples.

This clonotype came up many times. The rearrangement joins TRBV6-5 to TRBJ2-5, with 7 nucleotides matching TRBD2. The CDR3 spans 16 residues. V dropped 0 bases and J dropped 4; count of bases not matched to a gene: 8. In germline, CDR1 is MNHEY, CDR2 SVGAGI. CDR3 DNA sequence: TGTGCCAGCAGTTACTCGAGGGCTAGCGGTGGAGAGACCCAGTACTTC. Translated, it gives CASSYSRASGGETQYF.

The DNA for the CDR3 is TGTGCCATACAGGGCGACTCCAACATTCAGTACTTC. This encodes CAIQGDSNIQYF. V usage is TRBV3-1 and J usage is TRBJ2-4, with D perhaps TRBD1 (6 bases). This CDR3 is built from 12 residues. Trimming stripped 10 bases from V and 7 bases from J, with 14 bases between. The V gene's germline CDR1 is LGHDT and CDR2 YNNKEL (reference sequence).

This clonotype has a count of ten or more. This rearrangement joins TRBV5-1 to TRBJ1-1; D is undetermined. V dropped 4 bases and J dropped 2 bases, with 12 bases sitting between them. The CDR3 length is 14 residues. In germline, CDR1 is SGHRS, CDR2 YFSETQ. The DNA for the CDR3 is TGCGCCAGCAGCACCGTCGGGCTTAACACTGAAGCTTTCTTT. This sequence encodes CASSTVGLNTEAFF.

This clonotype has just a few counts. The chain joins TRBV11-1 to TRBJ1-1; TRBD1 matches 9 bases. From germline, CDR1 is SGHAT and CDR2 FQDESV (reference sequence). J was trimmed by 2 bases and V by 1 base; bases with no gene match: 5. This CDR3 comprises 16 residues. The DNA of the CDR3 is TGTGCCAGCAGCTTAGATGCGGGACAGGGAAACACTGAAGCTTTCTTT. It yields the protein CASSLDAGQGNTEAFF.

This clonotype was observed at least ten times. The chain carries TRBV20-1 and TRBJ1-1, with D possibly matching TRBD1 (5 bases). In germline, CDR1 is DFQATT, CDR2 SNEGSKA (reference sequence). V shed 3 bases and J shed 6 bases, with 8 bases lying between them. The CDR3 runs to 11 residues. The CDR3 reads CSASREPEAFF. The CDR3 DNA reads as TGCAGTGCTAGCAGGGAGCCTGAAGCTTTCTTT.

This clonotype was counted a few times. The chain is built from TRBV6-5 and TRBJ1-5; the match to TRBD1 covers 8 bases. With 3 bases clipped from V and 9 bases from J, the junction kept 10 bases outside the gene matches. Per the germline V gene, CDR1 is MNHEY and CDR2 is SVGAGI. CDR3 length: 15 residues. The chain's CDR3 is CASSYQTGETGPQHF. The DNA of the CDR3 is TGTGCCAGCAGTTATCAGACAGGGGAAACAGGGCCCCAGCATTTT.

This clonotype has ten or more counts. The chain recombines TRBV5-1 with TRBJ2-7; D not certain. This CDR3 has 14 amino acids. The germline V and J ends were trimmed by 2 bases and 4 bases, with 13 bases remaining between them. The V gene's germline CDR1 is SGHRS and CDR2 YFSETQ. CDR3 in DNA: TGCGCCAGCAGCTTCTCCGGGTTGGTGTACGAGCAGTACTTC. Encoded protein: CASSFSGLVYEQYF.

In its sample, this clonotype was seen many times. This sequence joins TRBV18 and TRBJ2-5, with D possibly being TRBD1 (5 bases). The CDR3 loop spans 12 amino acids. CDR1 KGHSH and CDR2 LQKENI come from the germline V gene. V was shortened by 6 bases and J by 5 bases, with 10 bases between the two germline ends. In DNA form, the CDR3 reads TGTGCCAGCTCGCCGACAGACGAGACCCAGTACTTC. Its translation: CASSPTDETQYF.

The chain uses TRBV12-3 or TRBV12-4 and TRBJ1-2; TRBD1 aligns across 9 bases. The junction had 9 bases not matched to a gene; V was cut back by 6 bases and J by 7 bases. The CDR3 totals 14 residues. The CDR3 protein is CASRTPGQGSGYTF. Written as DNA, the CDR3 is TGTGCCAGCAGAACCCCGGGACAGGGAAGTGGCTACACCTTC.

A few counts support this clonotype. The CDR3 spells CAWSKDSLNTEAFF. As DNA, the CDR3 is TGTGCCTGGAGTAAAGACAGCCTGAACACTGAAGCTTTCTTT. V usage is TRBV30 and J usage is TRBJ1-1; tentatively, D is TRBD1 (5 bases). Between the trimmed V and J ends, which lost 2 bases and 0 bases, there was a span of 10 bases. Germline CDR1 GTSNPN, CDR2 SVGIG (reference sequence). The CDR3 has 14 residues.

The chain links TRBV19 to TRBJ2-5; either TRBD1 or TRBD2 may supply D (6 bases each). The CDR3 spans 14 residues. The V gene lost 1 base and the J gene lost 5 bases, with 11 bases spanning the gap. Germline V gene data show CDR1 as LNHDA and CDR2 as SQIVND (reference sequence). CDR3 sequence (DNA): TGTGCCAGTAGTATAGCGGGGGCTGTGGAGACCCAGTACTTC. Translation: CASSIAGAVETQYF.

In its sample, this clonotype was seen many times. The genes are TRBV28 and TRBJ2-7; D call uncertain. This CDR3 contains 14 residues. CDR1 is MDHEN and CDR2 is SYDVKM in the germline V gene. V dropped 6 bases and J dropped 1 base, with 13 bases sitting between them. CDR3 sequence (DNA): TGTGCCAGCAGGGAGATTCAACCGTCCTACGAGCAGTACTTC. Amino acid sequence: CASREIQPSYEQYF.

The chain uses TRBV12-3 or TRBV12-4 and TRBJ1-3, with D possibly being TRBD1 (5 bases). The CDR3 runs 15 residues. V lost 8 bases to trimming and J lost 5 bases, with 19 bases between them. CDR3 residues: CASRRDGTQRNTIYF. As DNA, the CDR3 is TGTGCCAGCCGCCGGGACGGAACTCAACGAAACACCATATATTTT.

This clonotype was seen repeatedly, ten times or more. The V gene is TRBV6-5, the J gene TRBJ1-1, with D maybe TRBD1 (6 bases). The CDR3 has 16 residues. Per the germline V gene, CDR1 is MNHEY and CDR2 is SVGAGI. Trimming cost V 7 bases and J 0 bases, with 18 bases left between them. This chain's CDR3 is CASNRRGGSVNTEAFF. CDR3 in DNA: TGTGCCAGCAATCGGAGGGGGGGCTCCGTGAACACTGAAGCTTTCTTT.

This clonotype appeared many times. This sequence joins TRBV12-3 or TRBV12-4 and TRBJ1-5; the match to TRBD1 covers 7 bases. Trimming at V came to 6 bases and at J to 7 bases, leaving 6 bases not matched to a gene. The CDR3 has 13 amino acids. CDR3 nucleotides: TGTGCCAGCAGCTACAGGGGCGGACAGCCCCAGCATTTT. This sequence encodes CASSYRGGQPQHF.

In this sample, this clonotype turned up a few times. The V and J genes are TRBV18 and TRBJ1-5; unclear D gene. V was cut by 0 bases and J by 0 bases, with 12 bases left in between. The germline CDR1 and CDR2 sequences are KGHSH and LQKENI. This CDR3 region has 17 residues. Here the CDR3 DNA reads TGTGCCAGCTCACCACCGTCCGGCGGATATAGCAATCAGCCCCAGCATTTT. Its translation: CASSPPSGGYSNQPQHF.

The chain links TRBV11-2 to TRBJ2-2; 9 bases line up with TRBD1. The CDR3 loop spans 16 amino acids. V was clipped by 6 bases and J by 7 bases; unmatched bases: 12. CDR1 and CDR2 from the germline V gene are SGHAT and FQNNGV. CDR3 nucleotides: TGTGCCAGCAGTCAGCAGGGACAGGGTTTCGGCGGGGAGCTGTTTTTT. Its protein is CASSQQGQGFGGELFF. The variable domain in full, with the rest retrieved from reference TRBV11-2 and TRBJ2-2, is EAGVAQSPRYKIIEKRQSVAFWCNPISGHATLYWYQQILGQGPKLLIQFQNNGVVDDSQLPKDRFSAERLKGVDSTLKIQPAKLEDSAVYLCASSQQGQGFGGELFFGEGSRLTVL.

The rearrangement links TRBV28 to TRBJ1-1, with 7 bases fitting TRBD1. CDR1 is MDHEN, CDR2 SYDVKM, per germline. The V and J ends lost 5 bases and 1 base, in that order; junction bases with no gene match: 10. This CDR3 has 16 amino acids. The CDR3 DNA is TGTGCCAGCAGTCCGACAGGGATGCTTCAGAACACTGAAGCTTTCTTT. Translated, it gives CASSPTGMLQNTEAFF.

CDR3 region: CASGLATGGRVSPLHF. CDR3 DNA: TGTGCTAGTGGTTTGGCAACTGGGGGGCGCGTCTCGCCCCTCCACTTT. The J gene is TRBJ1-6, the V gene TRBV12-5; weak D call: TRBD1 (6 bases). The germline CDR1 and CDR2 sequences are LGHNT and FRNRAP. With 1 base removed from V and 13 bases from J, the gap between germline ends came to 20 bases. The CDR3 totals 16 residues.

This clonotype was seen ten or more times. This chain connects TRBV19 to TRBJ1-1; maybe TRBD1 (5 bases). The V gene's germline CDR1 is LNHDA and CDR2 SQIVND (reference sequence). The V gene lost 9 bases and the J gene lost 6 bases, with 26 bases spanning the gap. The CDR3 spans 16 residues. The CDR3 DNA reads TGTGCCAGCGAGGGAGGTGCGGGGGATGATAGGCCTGAAGCTTTCTTT. It is translated as CASEGGAGDDRPEAFF.

The chain combines TRBV28 with TRBJ2-5; D call uncertain. The ends were cut back, 6 bases at V and 1 base at J, with 15 bases in the middle. There are 15 residues in the CDR3. In germline, CDR1 is MDHEN, CDR2 SYDVKM. CDR3 coding DNA: TGTGCCAGCAGGAAAAAGAGGCTATCCCAAGAGACCCAGTACTTC. Protein sequence: CASRKKRLSQETQYF.